This entry lists 15 T cell receptor beta chains sequenced from one sample in a study of T cells in narcolepsy. This table comes from immunoSEQ multiplex PCR, and its TCRdb copy is limited to in-frame clones, with some not included. The data show some 34,000 clones, approximately 87% seen once. Sequencing input: CD45RA- memory CD4+ T cells from PBMCs. All receptors come from a human donor with narcolepsy.

The gene calls are TRBV10-2 and TRBJ1-4, with TRBD1 identical over 9 bases. V dropped 7 bases and J dropped 5; count of bases not matched to a gene: 8. The CDR3 has 15 amino acids. Germline assignment: CDR1 WSHSY and CDR2 SAAADI. The CDR3 region has the DNA TGCGCCAGCACGTCAGGACAGGGGTTAAATGAAAAACTGTTTTTT. Amino acids: CASTSGQGLNEKLFF.

J is TRBJ1-3 and V is TRBV19, with D possibly being TRBD1 (5 bases). This CDR3 spans 14 amino acids. Germline V gene lookup returns CDR1 LNHDA and CDR2 SQIVND (reference sequence). V shed 10 bases and J shed 0 bases, with 13 bases lying between them. The CDR3 DNA follows: TGTGCCACCCGGGACGGTAGCTCTGGAAACACCATATATTTT. It codes for CATRDGSSGNTIYF.

The chain is built from TRBV5-5 and TRBJ1-2; 7 nucleotides line up with TRBD1. Trimming at V came to 4 bases and at J to 7 bases, leaving 16 bases not matched to a gene. The CDR3 has 16 residues. CDR1 and CDR2 (germline): SGHKS, YYEKEE (reference sequence). This CDR3 is CASSPQPRDRALGYTF. Written as DNA, the CDR3 is TGTGCCAGCAGCCCCCAACCCCGGGACAGAGCCCTTGGCTACACCTTC.

CDR3 bases: TGTGCCAGCGGAGTTGGGGGACAGGGGAGTCAGCAGTACTTC. Its translation: CASGVGGQGSQQYF. The chain is built from TRBV4-2 and TRBJ2-7, with TRBD1 identical over 10 bases. Per the germline V gene, CDR1 is LGHNA and CDR2 is YNFKEQ. V lost 8 bases and J lost 8; bases outside the gene matches: 12. CDR3 length: 14 amino acids.

The V and J genes are TRBV18 and TRBJ1-3, with no clear D. This CDR3 spans 14 amino acids. V was shortened by 2 bases and J by 4 bases, with 9 bases between the two germline ends. Germline V gene sequence: CDR1 KGHSH, CDR2 LQKENI. The DNA of the CDR3 is TGTGCCAGCTCACCATCGGCCCTAGGAAACACCATATATTTT. Residues: CASSPSALGNTIYF.

The chain carries TRBV29-1 and TRBJ2-2; D is ambiguous. The CDR3 consists of 14 residues. V was clipped by 4 bases and J by 4 bases, with 13 bases between them. Germline CDR1 reads SQVTM; CDR2 reads ANQGSEA. DNA for the CDR3: TGCAGCGTTGTCGGGCTTTCTTTCACCGGGGAGCTGTTTTTT. Its protein product is CSVVGLSFTGELFF.

The chain joins TRBV29-1 to TRBJ2-1; D is perhaps TRBD2 (9 bases). The CDR3 is 20 residues long. Trimming pared 6 bases from V and 4 bases from J, leaving 34 bases between. CDR1 and CDR2 from the germline V gene are SQVTM and ANQGSEA. The CDR3 DNA follows: TGCAGCGTCCCGTCCACCACCCTCGCGGGGGGGCAGGGGGCTTACAATGAGCAGTTCTTC. Its protein is CSVPSTTLAGGQGAYNEQFF.

This clone was detected once. The rearrangement joins TRBV21-1 to TRBJ2-5; the DNA was not compared with TRBD1, the D call given in the table. TRBV21-1 is designated a pseudogene. The CDR3 is 13 residues long. The CDR3 spells CASSTRTEETQYF. In nucleotides, the CDR3 is TGTGCCAGCAGCACCAGGACAGAAGAGACCCAGTACTTC.

The V gene is TRBV6-5, the J gene TRBJ2-7; no reliable D call. Per germline, CDR1 MNHEY and CDR2 SVGAGI. The CDR3 totals 15 residues. Trimming pared 8 bases from V and 2 bases from J, leaving 19 bases between. The CDR3 DNA is TGTGCCAGCGGACGACTGCTCACTTCCACCTACGAGCAGTACTTC. It encodes CASGRLLTSTYEQYF.

The chain has TRBV5-6 and TRBJ1-5; D is unresolved. The CDR3 sequence is 12 residues long. Looked up from germline, CDR1 is SGHDT and CDR2 is YYEEEE. Between the trimmed V and J ends, which lost 2 bases and 4 bases, there was a span of 4 bases. CDR3 sequence: CASSFTNQPQHF. CDR3 sequence (DNA): TGTGCCAGCAGCTTTACGAATCAGCCCCAGCATTTT. Complete variable domain (other parts from reference TRBV5-6 and TRBJ1-5): DAGVTQSPTHLIKTRGQQVTLRCSPKSGHDTVSWYQQALGQGPQFIFQYYEEEERQRGNFPDRFSGHQFPNYSSELNVNALLLGDSALYLCASSFTNQPQHFGDGTRLSIL.

CDR3 region: CASGWWGSNTGELFF. CDR3 coding DNA: TGTGCCAGCGGGTGGTGGGGTTCAAACACCGGGGAGCTGTTTTTT. V and J are TRBV27 and TRBJ2-2, with D unclear. The germline gives CDR1 MNHEY, CDR2 SMNVEV (reference sequence). The CDR3 is 15 residues long. The V and J ends lost 8 bases and 2 bases respectively, with 15 bases between them.

This clone was counted only a few times. The rearrangement links TRBV7-2 to TRBJ1-4; 7 nucleotides match TRBD1. This CDR3 spans 14 amino acids. V dropped 4 bases and J dropped 3; count of bases not matched to a gene: 2. CDR1 and CDR2 from the germline V gene are SGHTA and FQGNSA. The CDR3 DNA follows: TGTGCCAGCAGCTCCGACAGGGCTAATGAAAAACTGTTTTTT. Amino acids: CASSSDRANEKLFF.

The J gene is TRBJ2-3, the V gene TRBV7-6, with 8 bases lining up with TRBD1. Germline values: CDR1 SGHVS, CDR2 FNYEAQ. V lost 5 bases to trimming and J lost 2 bases; unmatched junction nucleotides: 9. This CDR3 has 16 amino acids. DNA for the CDR3: TGTGCCAGCAGCCGATACGGACAGGGATTCACAGATACGCAGTATTTT. It translates to CASSRYGQGFTDTQYF.

The chain links TRBV9 to TRBJ2-1, with D tentatively TRBD1 (6 bases). Germline values: CDR1 SGDLS, CDR2 YYNGEE. The CDR3 runs to 15 residues. V lost 3 bases and J lost 4, with 14 bases in between. The CDR3 DNA reads as TGTGCCAGCAGCGCCCGCGGACAGATGTACAATGAGCAGTTCTTC. This codes for CASSARGQMYNEQFF.

J is TRBJ1-5 and V is TRBV28; TRBD1 matches 7 bases. V trimming: 7 bases; J trimming: 9 bases; junction bases outside the gene matches: 15. The V gene's germline CDR1 is MDHEN and CDR2 SYDVKM. The CDR3 is made up of 15 amino acids. This CDR3 reads CASKAGPLRGGPQHF. DNA for the CDR3: TGTGCCAGCAAGGCAGGGCCGCTCAGGGGGGGGCCCCAGCATTTT.